This TCR beta chain was identified during a study of breast tumors, draining lymph nodes, adjacent tissues. Study-level results: Tumor TCR diversity was below lymph nodes but above nontumor tissue. Data fit most tumor T cells coming from lymph node, expanding in tumor.

A single record per CDR3 protein comes from TCRdb applying MiXCR to the multiplex PCR reads. The sample lists more than 100,000 distinct CDR3 sequences; about 22% were seen once. The lymph nodes were axillary draining lymph nodes from breast cancer patients. CDR3 length: 17 amino acids. From germline, CDR1 is SQVTM and CDR2 ANQGSEA. Losses at the gene ends were 3 bases for V and 1 base for J; bases not matched to a gene: 10. This clonotype was counted many times. No antigen is known for it. Source material: axillary lymph node tissue. The chain is built from TRBV29-1 and TRBJ2-1, with TRBD2 matching over 9 bases. The origin of this receptor is a female donor with breast cancer. Some clones in this sample may be carry-over from other donors' samples. The CDR3 region has the DNA TGCAGCGTTGAGCGGCTAGCGGGAAGGGGGTCCTACAATGAGCAGTTCTTC. Amino acid sequence: CSVERLAGRGSYNEQFF.